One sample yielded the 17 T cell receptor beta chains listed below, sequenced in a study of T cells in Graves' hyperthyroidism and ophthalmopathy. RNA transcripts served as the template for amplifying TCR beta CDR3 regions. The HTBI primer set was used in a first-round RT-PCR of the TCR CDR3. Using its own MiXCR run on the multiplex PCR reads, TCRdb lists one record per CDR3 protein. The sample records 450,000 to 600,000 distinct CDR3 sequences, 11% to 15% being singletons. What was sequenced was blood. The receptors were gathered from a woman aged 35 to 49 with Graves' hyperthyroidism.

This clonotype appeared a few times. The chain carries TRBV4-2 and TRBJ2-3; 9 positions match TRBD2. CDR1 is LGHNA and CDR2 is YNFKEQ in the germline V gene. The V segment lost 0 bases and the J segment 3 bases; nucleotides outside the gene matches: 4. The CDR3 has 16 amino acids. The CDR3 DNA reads TGTGCCAGCAGCCAAGATTGGCGGGAGGGGACAGATACGCAGTATTTT. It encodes CASSQDWREGTDTQYF.

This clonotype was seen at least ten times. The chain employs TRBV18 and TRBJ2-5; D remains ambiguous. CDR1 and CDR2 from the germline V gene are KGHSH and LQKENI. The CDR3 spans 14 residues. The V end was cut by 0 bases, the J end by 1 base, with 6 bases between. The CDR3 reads CASSPPLTQETQYF. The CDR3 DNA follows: TGTGCCAGCTCACCACCGCTGACCCAAGAGACCCAGTACTTC.

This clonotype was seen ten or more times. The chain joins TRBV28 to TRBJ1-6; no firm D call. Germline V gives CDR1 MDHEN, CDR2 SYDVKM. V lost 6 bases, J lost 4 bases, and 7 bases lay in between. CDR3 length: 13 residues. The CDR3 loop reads CASSSLYNSPLHF. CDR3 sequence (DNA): TGTGCCAGCAGCTCTTTATATAATTCACCCCTCCACTTT.

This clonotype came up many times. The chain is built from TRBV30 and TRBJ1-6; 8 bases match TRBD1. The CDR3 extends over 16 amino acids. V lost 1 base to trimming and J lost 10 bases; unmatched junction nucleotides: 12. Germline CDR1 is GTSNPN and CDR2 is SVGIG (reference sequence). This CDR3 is CAWSEAPGGSRSPLHF. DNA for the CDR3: TGTGCCTGGAGTGAAGCCCCAGGGGGCTCAAGGTCACCCCTCCACTTT.

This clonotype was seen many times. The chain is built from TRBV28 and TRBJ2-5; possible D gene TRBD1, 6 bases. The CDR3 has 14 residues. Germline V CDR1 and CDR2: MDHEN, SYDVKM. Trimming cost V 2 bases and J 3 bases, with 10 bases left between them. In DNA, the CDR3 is TGTGCCAGCAGTTTAGATTCAGGGGAAGAGACCCAGTACTTC. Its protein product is CASSLDSGEETQYF.

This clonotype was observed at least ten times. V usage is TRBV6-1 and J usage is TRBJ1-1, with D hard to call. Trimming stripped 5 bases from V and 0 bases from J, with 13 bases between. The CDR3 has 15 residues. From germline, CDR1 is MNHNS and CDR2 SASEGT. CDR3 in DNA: TGTGCCAGCAGTCACGCTGGGGATGTGAACACTGAAGCTTTCTTT. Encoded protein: CASSHAGDVNTEAFF.

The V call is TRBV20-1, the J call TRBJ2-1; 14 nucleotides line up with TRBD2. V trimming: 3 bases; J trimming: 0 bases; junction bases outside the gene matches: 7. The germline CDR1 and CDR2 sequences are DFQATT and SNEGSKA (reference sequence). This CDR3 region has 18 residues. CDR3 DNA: TGCAGTGCTAGGGGAGGACTAGCGGGGGGCAGCTCCTACAATGAGCAGTTCTTC. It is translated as CSARGGLAGGSSYNEQFF.

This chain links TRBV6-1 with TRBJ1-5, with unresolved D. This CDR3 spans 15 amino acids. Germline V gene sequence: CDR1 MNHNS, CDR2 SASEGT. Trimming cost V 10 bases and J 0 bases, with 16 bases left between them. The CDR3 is CATSGREVSNQPQHF. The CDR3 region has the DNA TGTGCCACCTCCGGGCGTGAGGTTAGCAATCAGCCCCAGCATTTT.

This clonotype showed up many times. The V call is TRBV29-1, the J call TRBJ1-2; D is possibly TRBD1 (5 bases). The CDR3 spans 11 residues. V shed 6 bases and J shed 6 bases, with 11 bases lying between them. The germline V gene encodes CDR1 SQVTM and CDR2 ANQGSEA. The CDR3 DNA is TGCAGCGTGGCCTCGGGGCATGGCTACACCTTC. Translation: CSVASGHGYTF.

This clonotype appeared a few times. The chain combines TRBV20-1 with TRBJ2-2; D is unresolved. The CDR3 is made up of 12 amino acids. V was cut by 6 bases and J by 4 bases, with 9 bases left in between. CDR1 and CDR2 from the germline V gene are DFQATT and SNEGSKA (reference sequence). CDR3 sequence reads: CSAETFTGELFF. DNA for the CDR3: TGCAGTGCGGAGACTTTCACCGGGGAGCTGTTTTTT.

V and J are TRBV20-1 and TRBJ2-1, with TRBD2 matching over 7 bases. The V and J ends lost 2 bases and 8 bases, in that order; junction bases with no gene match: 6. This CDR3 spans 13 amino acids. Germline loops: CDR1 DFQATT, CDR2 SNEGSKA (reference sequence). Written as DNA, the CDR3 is TGCAGTGCTAGACCAGCGGGGTACGATGAGCAGTTCTTC. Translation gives CSARPAGYDEQFF.

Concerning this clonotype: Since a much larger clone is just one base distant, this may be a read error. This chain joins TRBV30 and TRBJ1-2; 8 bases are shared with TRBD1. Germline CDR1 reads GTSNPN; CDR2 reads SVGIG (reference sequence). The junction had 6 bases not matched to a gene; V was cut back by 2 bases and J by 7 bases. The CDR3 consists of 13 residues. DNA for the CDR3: TGTGCCTGGAGTATCCAGGGGGCGAGTGGCTACACCTTC. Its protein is CAWSIQGASGYTF.

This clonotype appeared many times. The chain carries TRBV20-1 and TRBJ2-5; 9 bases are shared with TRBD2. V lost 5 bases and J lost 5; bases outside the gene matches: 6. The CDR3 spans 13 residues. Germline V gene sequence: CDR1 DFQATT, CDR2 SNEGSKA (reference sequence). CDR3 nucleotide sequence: TGCAGTGCTTTCCCCAGCGGGAGGGAGACCCAGTACTTC. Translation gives CSAFPSGRETQYF.

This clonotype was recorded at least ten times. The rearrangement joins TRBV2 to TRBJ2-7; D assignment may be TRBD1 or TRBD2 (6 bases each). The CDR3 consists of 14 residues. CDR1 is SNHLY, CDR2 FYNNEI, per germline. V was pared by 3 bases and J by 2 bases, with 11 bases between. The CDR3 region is CASSDGRGAYEQYF. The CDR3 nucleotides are TGTGCCAGCAGTGATGGTAGGGGGGCCTACGAGCAGTACTTC.

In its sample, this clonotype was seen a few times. This CDR3 is CASSRDRLTDTQYF. The CDR3 DNA follows: TGTGCCAGCAGCAGGGACAGGCTTACAGATACGCAGTATTTT. The J gene is TRBJ2-3, the V gene TRBV5-4; 8 bases align to TRBD1. Germline CDR1 and CDR2: SGHNT and YYREEE (reference sequence). The CDR3 consists of 14 residues. V shed 4 bases, J shed 3 bases, and the junction held 4 bases outside the gene matches.

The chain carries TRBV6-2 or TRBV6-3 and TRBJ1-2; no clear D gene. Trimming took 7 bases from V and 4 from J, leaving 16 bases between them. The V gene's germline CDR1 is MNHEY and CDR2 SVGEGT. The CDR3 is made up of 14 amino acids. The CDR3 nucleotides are TGTGCCAGCAACGACTCCGGGAACCTCTATGGCTACACCTTC. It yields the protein CASNDSGNLYGYTF.

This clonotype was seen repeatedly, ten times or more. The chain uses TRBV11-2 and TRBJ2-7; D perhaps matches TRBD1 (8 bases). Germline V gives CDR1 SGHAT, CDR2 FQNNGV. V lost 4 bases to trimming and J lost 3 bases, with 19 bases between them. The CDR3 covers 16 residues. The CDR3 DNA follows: TGTGCCAGCAGCTCGGGGGGAACCGGGACAGGCTACGAGCAGTACTTC. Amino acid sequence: CASSSGGTGTGYEQYF.